The rows below give T cell receptor beta chains drawn from one sample of a study of T cells after posttransplantation cyclophosphamide. Method: immunoSEQ multiplex PCR; TCRdb's copy keeps in-frame clones and lacks some. Found here are about 20,000 clones, almost 99% of them singletons; the top ten hold less than 0.2%. Sequenced: naive CD4+ T cells sorted from PBMCs. The receptors derive from a man between 40 and 49 years old in good health, CMV-negative, and a related stem cell transplant donor. The CDR3 runs from the conserved cysteine through the conserved F or W. A D gene is named only where the DNA matches it firmly. Not every row has a clone size; where given, it reads once, few, many or a size class.

clone_size,j_call,v_call,d_call,cdr3_aa,cdr3_nt
-,TRBJ2-5,TRBV18,-,CASSPRRGHQETQYF,TGTGCCAGCTCACCAAGGAGGGGGCACCAAGAGACCCAGTACTTC
-,TRBJ1-3,TRBV19,-,CASSIQGETIYF,TGTGCCAGTAGTATACAAGGAGAGACCATATATTTT
-,TRBJ2-5,TRBV5-1,TRBD2,CGSRLSGIQETQYF,TGCGGGAGCCGGCTTAGCGGGATACAAGAGACCCAGTACTTC
-,TRBJ1-5,TRBV6-6,TRBD1,CASSYGQGGQQPQHF,TGTGCCAGCAGTTATGGACAGGGAGGGCAGCAGCCCCAGCATTTT
-,TRBJ2-1,TRBV19,-,CASRDGGRHNEQFF,TGTGCCAGTAGGGACGGGGGAAGACACAATGAGCAGTTCTTC
-,TRBJ2-2,TRBV5-4,-,CASSLPQDRNTGELFF,TGTGCCAGCAGCTTGCCCCAGGACAGAAACACCGGGGAGCTGTTTTTT
-,TRBJ1-5,TRBV6-6,TRBD1,CASSYSGQTNQPQHF,TGTGCCAGCAGTTACTCGGGACAGACCAATCAGCCCCAGCATTTT
-,TRBJ1-3,TRBV18,-,CASSPQRQPSGNTIYF,TGTGCCAGCTCACCACAGAGACAGCCGTCTGGAAACACCATATATTTT
-,TRBJ2-3,TRBV5-1,TRBD2,CASSIRLAGIADTQYF,TGCGCCAGCAGCATTCGACTAGCGGGGATTGCAGATACGCAGTATTTT
-,TRBJ2-5,TRBV5-4,-,CASSLAGLQETQYF,TGTGCCAGCAGCTTGGCAGGGCTACAAGAGACCCAGTACTTC
-,TRBJ2-2,TRBV2,-,CAIRQEEAGELFF,TGTGCCATAAGACAGGAAGAGGCCGGGGAGCTGTTTTTT
once,TRBJ1-3,TRBV28,-,CASSLDWSSGNTIYF,TGTGCCAGCAGTCTTGACTGGAGCTCTGGAAACACCATATATTTT
-,TRBJ1-4,TRBV6-6,TRBD1,CASSPGQPNEKLFF,TGTGCCAGCAGCCCGGGACAGCCGAATGAAAAACTGTTTTTT
-,TRBJ1-2,TRBV5-1,TRBD1,CASGRTGTNYGYTF,TGCGCCAGCGGGCGGACAGGGACGAACTATGGCTACACCTTC
-,TRBJ2-7,TRBV28,TRBD2,CASSISGSSYEQYF,TGTGCCAGCAGTATCAGCGGGAGCTCCTACGAGCAGTACTTC